Following are 23 T cell receptor beta chains from one sample sequenced in a study of blood T cells in healthy people across ages. The second PCR ran roughly 6 to 11 cycles with a sample-barcoded 5' primer and J-beta primers. TCRdb redid the calling of the 5' RACE reads with MiXCR, one entry per CDR3 protein. The data contain roughly 1,800,000 distinct CDR3 sequences, around 48% of them seen just once; the ten biggest clones take up less than 2.5%. The specimen sequenced was blood. The receptors originated from a woman aged 40 to 50 in good health.

This chain joins TRBV18 and TRBJ2-3, with 13 bases identical to TRBD2. The germline CDR1 and CDR2 sequences are KGHSH and LQKENI. The CDR3 consists of 16 residues. With V trimmed by 6 bases and J by 5 bases, 8 bases remained unmatched. CDR3 protein: CASSQTSGGRQDTQYF. The CDR3 coding sequence is TGTGCCAGCTCGCAGACTAGCGGGGGGCGTCAAGATACGCAGTATTTT.

The J gene is TRBJ2-7, the V gene TRBV6-1; a weak D match, TRBD2 (6 bases). The V end was cut by 6 bases, the J end by 0 bases, with 9 bases between. This CDR3 has 13 amino acids. Germline V gene lookup returns CDR1 MNHNS and CDR2 SASEGT. CDR3 residues: CASRSGFSYEQYF. The CDR3 DNA follows: TGTGCCAGCAGGAGCGGGTTCTCCTACGAGCAGTACTTC.

The chain employs TRBV20-1 and TRBJ1-6; D remains ambiguous. Trimming removed 0 bases from V and 7 bases from J, with 4 bases in between. The CDR3 length is 12 residues. The germline V gene has CDR1 DFQATT and CDR2 SNEGSKA (reference sequence). The CDR3 sequence: CSARDGNSPLHF. The DNA of the CDR3 is TGCAGTGCTAGAGACGGGAATTCACCCCTCCACTTT.

This clonotype occurred many times. The J gene is TRBJ2-5, the V gene TRBV7-2, with TRBD2 matching 9 bases. Trimming cost V 0 bases and J 1 base; bases outside gene matches: 0. CDR1 and CDR2 from the germline V gene are SGHTA and FQGNSA. The CDR3 extends over 15 amino acids. The CDR3 DNA follows: TGTGCCAGCAGCTTAGCGCGGGGGGGCCAAGAGACCCAGTACTTC. It translates to CASSLARGGQETQYF.

With respect to this clonotype: Just one base apart from a much larger clone, this may be a read error. The chain has TRBV29-1 and TRBJ2-7; tentative D call: TRBD2 (5 bases). Trimming removed 0 bases at V and 6 bases at J, with 18 bases between. There are 15 residues in the CDR3. CDR1 and CDR2 from the germline V gene are SQVTM and ANQGSEA. CDR3 coding DNA: TGCAGCGTTGAAGATCCCGGACGGGGTTTGAGCGAGCAGTACTTC. Protein: CSVEDPGRGLSEQYF.

The chain carries TRBV5-1 and TRBJ1-4; D may be TRBD1 (5 bases). CDR1 and CDR2 (germline): SGHRS, YFSETQ. The CDR3 extends over 15 amino acids. Trimming shortened V by 4 bases and J by 5 bases, and 15 bases separated the two germline ends. CDR3 DNA: TGCGCCAGCAGCCCGGCCCCTGACAGAAATGAAAAACTGTTTTTT. Its translation: CASSPAPDRNEKLFF.

The chain uses TRBV5-1 and TRBJ2-1; 7 bases align to TRBD2. The J call could be wrong; TRBJ2-7 is a better fit for the DNA end. CDR1 and CDR2 (germline): SGHRS, YFSETQ. This CDR3 has 15 amino acids. This chain's CDR3 is CASSWEGGSYNEQYF. The CDR3 coding sequence is TGCGCCAGCAGTTGGGAGGGTGGGTCCTACAATGAGCAGTACTTC.

The chain employs TRBV20-1 and TRBJ1-5; 7 positions match TRBD1. Unmatched junction bases numbered 8, after V lost 3 bases and J lost 6 bases. The CDR3 extends over 14 amino acids. Germline CDR1 reads DFQATT; CDR2 reads SNEGSKA (reference sequence). This chain's CDR3 is CSASYDRVVQPQHF. In DNA form, the CDR3 reads TGCAGTGCTAGTTACGACAGGGTTGTTCAGCCCCAGCATTTT.

This clonotype was seen many times. The J gene is TRBJ2-3, the V gene TRBV29-1, with 7 bases that match TRBD1. This CDR3 comprises 13 residues. With V trimmed by 7 bases and J by 2 bases, 6 bases remained unmatched. Germline V gene lookup returns CDR1 SQVTM and CDR2 ANQGSEA. The CDR3 spells CSATGDLTDTQYF. CDR3 sequence (DNA): TGCAGCGCTACAGGGGACCTCACAGATACGCAGTATTTT.

This clonotype has only one observation. The rearrangement joins TRBV6-2 or TRBV6-3 to TRBJ1-1; TRBD1 is a possible D gene (6 bases). CDR3 size: 14 residues. CDR1 is MNHEY and CDR2 is SVGEGT in the germline V gene. Trimming shortened V by 5 bases and J by 0 bases, and 10 bases separated the two germline ends. The CDR3 loop is CASSEGVVNTEAFF. The CDR3 DNA is TGTGCCAGCAGTGAGGGGGTGGTGAACACTGAAGCTTTCTTT.

The chain employs TRBV28 and TRBJ2-6, with D possibly TRBD1 on 6 matching bases. Trimming took off 2 bases at V and 0 bases at J, with 11 bases between the two ends. The V gene's germline CDR1 is MDHEN and CDR2 SYDVKM. The CDR3 extends over 17 amino acids. CDR3 nucleotides: TGTGCCAGCAGTTTAGGGACACCCTACTCTGGGGCCAACGTCCTGACTTTC. This encodes CASSLGTPYSGANVLTF.

The V gene is TRBV7-3, the J gene TRBJ2-3; 7 bases match TRBD1. J lost 2 bases, V lost 2 bases, and 4 bases had no gene match. This CDR3 is built from 15 residues. Germline-derived CDR1 and CDR2 are SGHTA and FQGTGA. As DNA, the CDR3 is TGTGCCAGCAGCTTATTACAGGGGACCACAGATACGCAGTATTTT. It yields the protein CASSLLQGTTDTQYF.

CDR3 loop: CASSQSLAETQYF. The CDR3 DNA reads as TGTGCCAGCAGCCAGTCACTAGCGGAGACCCAGTACTTC. The chain carries TRBV4-2 and TRBJ2-7; 7 nucleotides align to TRBD2. Near its end, the DNA agrees better with TRBJ2-5, so the J call may be wrong. CDR3 length equals 13 residues. Germline CDR1 is LGHNA and CDR2 is YNFKEQ.

The chain is built from TRBV7-8 and TRBJ1-5, with D perhaps matching TRBD1 (6 bases). Germline assignment: CDR1 SGHVS and CDR2 FQNEAQ. This CDR3 spans 14 amino acids. V was cut by 5 bases and J by 4 bases, with 12 bases left in between. The DNA of the CDR3 is TGTGCCAGCAGCCCGGACAGACAAAATCAGCCCCAGCATTTT. Translation: CASSPDRQNQPQHF.

This clonotype has a handful of counts. The chain is built from TRBV4-1 and TRBJ1-5; no clear D. The CDR3 sequence is 14 residues long. Trimming left V 7 bases short and J 0 bases short, with 10 bases between. The V gene's germline CDR1 is MGHRA and CDR2 YSYEKL. CDR3 residues: CASNVTYSNQPQHF. Written as DNA, the CDR3 is TGCGCCAGCAATGTGACTTATAGCAATCAGCCCCAGCATTTT.

The V gene is TRBV4-1, the J gene TRBJ2-7; TRBD1 matches at 9 bases. With 1 base clipped from V and 1 base from J, the junction kept 11 bases outside the gene matches. Per the germline V gene, CDR1 is MGHRA and CDR2 is YSYEKL. CDR3 size: 18 residues. This CDR3 is CASSQGPGTGSISYEQYF. The DNA of the CDR3 is TGCGCCAGCAGCCAAGGCCCCGGGACAGGGAGTATTTCCTACGAGCAGTACTTC.

V usage is TRBV12-5 and J usage is TRBJ1-6, with TRBD1 matching 7 bases. CDR3 length equals 17 residues. V lost 3 bases, J lost 0 bases, and 5 bases stayed unmatched. CDR1 is LGHNT, CDR2 FRNRAP, per germline. This CDR3 reads CASGFKNRGSYNSPLHF. DNA for the CDR3: TGTGCTAGTGGTTTTAAGAACAGGGGCTCCTATAATTCACCCCTCCACTTT.

The V gene is TRBV7-8, the J gene TRBJ1-4; D is unclear. V was pared by 4 bases and J by 8 bases, with 11 bases between. CDR1 is SGHVS, CDR2 FQNEAQ, per germline. This CDR3 spans 13 amino acids. CDR3: CASSYRTLEKLFF. CDR3 sequence (DNA): TGTGCCAGCAGCTACCGGACTCTGGAAAAACTGTTTTTT.

The chain is built from TRBV3-1 and TRBJ1-2; weak D call: TRBD1 (5 bases). The CDR3 totals 12 residues. Trimming shortened V by 10 bases and J by 6 bases, and 15 bases separated the two germline ends. The germline gives CDR1 LGHDT, CDR2 YNNKEL (reference sequence). CDR3 sequence (DNA): TGTGCCACCCAGCGGGGGAGTAATGGCTACACCTTC. Its translation is CATQRGSNGYTF.

This clonotype was observed a few times. The chain is built from TRBV4-1 and TRBJ1-2, with D perhaps matching TRBD1 (5 bases). Germline CDR1 and CDR2: MGHRA and YSYEKL. There are 14 residues in the CDR3. Trimming shortened V by 4 bases and J by 5 bases, and 14 bases separated the two germline ends. The CDR3 sequence is CASSPGTSDYGYTF. The CDR3 DNA reads as TGCGCCAGCAGCCCTGGGACCTCCGATTATGGCTACACCTTC.

Only a few counts were recorded for this clonotype. The chain employs TRBV20-1 and TRBJ2-3; D remains ambiguous. Germline CDR1 reads DFQATT; CDR2 reads SNEGSKA (reference sequence). V was clipped by 0 bases and J by 14 bases, with 21 bases between them. The CDR3 is made up of 14 amino acids. CDR3 protein: CSARDFVTTSRLYF. As DNA, the CDR3 is TGCAGTGCTAGAGACTTTGTCACTACCAGCCGTTTGTATTTT.

The chain employs TRBV6-6 and TRBJ1-1; TRBD1 matches 8 bases. Per germline, CDR1 MNHNY and CDR2 SVGAGI (reference sequence). The CDR3 is made up of 15 amino acids. Losses at the gene ends were 2 bases for V and 5 bases for J; bases not matched to a gene: 7. The CDR3 DNA is TGTGCCAGCAGTTACCCCGGACAGGGCCAGACTGAAGCTTTCTTT. Translation: CASSYPGQGQTEAFF.

As DNA, the CDR3 is TGTGCCAGCAGCCCTAGCGGGGGGCGGGGTGAGCAGTTCTTC. This encodes CASSPSGGRGEQFF. The chain recombines TRBV7-2 with TRBJ2-1, with 11 bases lining up with TRBD2. Trimming removed 5 bases from V and 9 bases from J; junction bases left unmatched: 6. The CDR3 sequence is 14 residues long. Looked up from germline, CDR1 is SGHTA and CDR2 is FQGNSA.